These T cell receptor beta chains were read from a single sample in a study of T cell responses to AZD1222 COVID-19 vaccine. Profiled with immunoSEQ multiplex PCR; TCRdb holds only in-frame clones, not every one. The sample lists approximately 150,000 clones, 94% occurring once. The sample consisted of peripheral blood, taken on day 0 of AZD1222 vaccination. Source of these receptors: an adult in good health. CDR3s include the opening cysteine and the closing phenylalanine or tryptophan. Each record gives: J gene, V gene, clone size, D gene, CDR3 DNA, CDR3 protein. A D gene is named only where the DNA matches it firmly. Clone size is stated in some rows and not others, as once, few, many or a class when expanded.

TRBJ1-2 | TRBV7-6 | - | TRBD1 | TGTGCCAGCAGCTTAGAAAGCGCCGGGACAGGGAGCTATGGCTACACCTTC | CASSLESAGTGSYGYTF
TRBJ1-2 | TRBV6-5 | - | - | TGTGCCAGCAGAGCAGGAGACCTGGACTATGGCTACACCTTC | CASRAGDLDYGYTF
TRBJ2-3 | TRBV6-5 | - | - | TGTGCCAGCAGTTACACTTTAGGAACAGATACGCAGTATTTT | CASSYTLGTDTQYF
TRBJ1-5 | TRBV24-1 | - | TRBD1 | TGTGCCACCAGTGACCCGGGACAGACGAAGCCCCAGCATTTT | CATSDPGQTKPQHF
TRBJ2-4 | TRBV5-6 | - | - | TGTGCCAGCAGCTTGGTGGTACGGGGAGACATTCAGTACTTC | CASSLVVRGDIQYF
TRBJ1-1 | TRBV12-3/TRBV12-4 | - | - | TGTGCCAGCAGTTTTTGGGGGGACACTGAAGCTTTCTTT | CASSFWGDTEAFF
TRBJ1-5 | TRBV27 | - | - | TGTGCCAGCAGTTTCCTCCAACCCCAGCATTTT | CASSFLQPQHF
TRBJ1-2 | TRBV4-2 | once | - | TGTGCCAGCAGCCAGGACCGGGACGGCCCCTATGGCTACACCTTC | CASSQDRDGPYGYTF
TRBJ1-1 | TRBV12-3/TRBV12-4 | - | - | - | CASSFLAAEAFF
TRBJ2-2 | TRBV7-9 | - | - | TGTGCCAGCAGCCTTAGGGGTTCGGGGAACACCGGGGAGCTGTTTTTT | CASSLRGSGNTGELFF
TRBJ1-2 | TRBV23-1 | - | TRBD1 | TGCGCCAGTCCAGGGGGACAGGGTTTCAATGGCTACACCTTC | CASPGGQGFNGYTF
TRBJ2-5 | TRBV7-8 | - | - | TGTGCCAGCAGCGGGGATGAGGGGGAAGAGACCCAGTACTTC | CASSGDEGEETQYF
TRBJ2-1 | TRBV2 | - | TRBD2 | TGTGCCAGCAGGGGGGAGCTTCTAGGACTAGCGGGCAATGAGCAGTTCTTC | CASRGELLGLAGNEQFF
TRBJ2-5 | TRBV19 | - | - | TGTGCCAGTAGTATACGGGACTACCAAGAGACCCAGTACTTC | CASSIRDYQETQYF
TRBJ2-3 | TRBV5-1 | few | TRBD1 | TGCGCCAGCAGCTTTGGACAGGGGGCAGATACGCAGTATTTT | CASSFGQGADTQYF
TRBJ1-6 | TRBV4-1 | once | - | TGCGCCAGCAGCCAAGATTGGGGGAATAATTCACCCCTCCACTTT | CASSQDWGNNSPLHF